The 27 T cell receptor beta chains below were found in one sample sequenced in a study of T cells in narcolepsy. Method: immunoSEQ multiplex PCR; TCRdb's copy keeps in-frame clones and lacks some. The table records 25,000 to 40,000 clones, roughly 90% of them present only once. Sequencing was performed on CD45RA- memory CD4+ T cells from PBMCs. Receptors were obtained from a human donor with narcolepsy.

This chain uses TRBV27 with TRBJ2-1, with D unclear. Germline assignment: CDR1 MNHEY and CDR2 SMNVEV (reference sequence). CDR3 length: 11 amino acids. V lost 0 bases and J 15 bases, leaving 9 bases between the germline ends. The CDR3 protein is CASSLSGGWFF. The CDR3 bases are TGTGCCAGCAGTTTATCGGGCGGATGGTTCTTC.

The chain is built from TRBV5-1 and TRBJ2-2; 12 bases match TRBD2. The germline V gene has CDR1 SGHRS and CDR2 YFSETQ. CDR3 size: 19 residues. V was pared by 4 bases and J by 2 bases, with 12 bases of the junction left unmatched. The CDR3 DNA reads TGCGCCAGCAGCCAACTCGTCACTAGCGGGGGGCCTAACACCGGGGAGCTGTTTTTT. Translation: CASSQLVTSGGPNTGELFF.

The chain links TRBV5-4 to TRBJ1-6; D not resolved. The CDR3 covers 16 residues. CDR1 and CDR2 from the germline V gene are SGHNT and YYREEE (reference sequence). V was pared by 2 bases and J by 0 bases, with 9 bases between. DNA of the CDR3: TGTGCCAGCAGCTTCAGACTAAGCTCCTATAATTCACCCCTCCACTTT. Translation: CASSFRLSSYNSPLHF. Drawing the rest from reference TRBV5-4 and TRBJ1-6, the complete variable domain is ETGVTQSPTHLIKTRGQQVTLRCSSQSGHNTVSWYQQALGQGPQFIFQYYREEENGRGNFPPRFSGLQFPNYSSELNVNALELDDSALYLCASSFRLSSYNSPLHFGNGTRLTVT.

V and J are TRBV2 and TRBJ2-4, with 7 bases matching TRBD2. Germline CDR1 SNHLY, CDR2 FYNNEI. V shed 6 bases, J shed 4 bases, and the junction held 6 bases outside the gene matches. CDR3 length: 14 residues. CDR3 protein: CASRKTSLKNIQYF. The CDR3 DNA is TGTGCCAGCAGGAAGACTAGCCTTAAAAACATTCAGTACTTC.

The chain joins TRBV20-1 to TRBJ2-2; no definite D call. This CDR3 comprises 11 residues. CDR1 and CDR2 (germline): DFQATT, SNEGSKA (reference sequence). Trimming left V 1 base short and J 6 bases short, with 3 bases between. The DNA for the CDR3 is TGCAGTGCTAGAGGTCCCGGGGAGCTGTTTTTT. Protein product: CSARGPGELFF.

V gene TRBV5-1 combines with J gene TRBJ2-5, with 7 bases identical to TRBD2. CDR1 is SGHRS, CDR2 YFSETQ, per germline. Germline trimming cut 4 bases from V and 0 bases from J; bases unmatched to any gene: 12. CDR3 size: 17 residues. The CDR3 nucleotides are TGCGCCAGCAGCATACAAAAGTCGGGACTAAACCAAGAGACCCAGTACTTC. Its translation: CASSIQKSGLNQETQYF.

The chain's CDR3 is CASSYSGSLGGYTF. The CDR3 DNA sequence: TGTGCCAGCAGTTACTCGGGGAGTCTGGGGGGCTACACCTTC. The chain combines TRBV6-6 with TRBJ1-2; D is unclear. Trimming pared 0 bases from V and 8 bases from J, leaving 13 bases between. The germline V gene encodes CDR1 MNHNY and CDR2 SVGAGI (reference sequence). The CDR3 spans 14 residues.

This chain uses TRBV19 with TRBJ2-1; D possibly matches TRBD1 or TRBD2 (6 bases each). With 7 bases removed from V and 4 bases from J, the gap between germline ends came to 11 bases. The CDR3 is made up of 13 amino acids. Per the germline V gene, CDR1 is LNHDA and CDR2 is SQIVND (reference sequence). CDR3 DNA sequence: TGTGCCAGTACTGGGGGGCTTTACAATGAGCAGTTCTTC. It codes for CASTGGLYNEQFF.

This CDR3 reads CASSRAVAGGYTGELFF. The CDR3 nucleotides read TGTGCCAGCAGCCGGGCGGTAGCGGGGGGGTACACCGGGGAGCTGTTTTTT. The chain couples TRBV27 to TRBJ2-2, with 11 bases identical to TRBD2. The CDR3 is 17 residues long. Germline assignment: CDR1 MNHEY and CDR2 SMNVEV (reference sequence). J was trimmed by 3 bases and V by 6 bases; bases with no gene match: 9.

The chain uses TRBV5-6 and TRBJ1-2, with a possible D match to TRBD1 (5 bases). Trimming cost V 0 bases and J 7 bases, with 10 bases left between them. The CDR3 runs to 13 residues. Per germline, CDR1 SGHDT and CDR2 YYEEEE. CDR3 in amino acids: CASSLGEGFGYTF. CDR3 coding DNA: TGTGCCAGCAGCTTGGGAGAGGGGTTTGGCTACACCTTC.

The V and J genes are TRBV28 and TRBJ2-5; 10 nucleotides line up with TRBD2. The V and J ends lost 6 bases and 5 bases, in that order; junction bases with no gene match: 3. Germline assignment: CDR1 MDHEN and CDR2 SYDVKM. The CDR3 is made up of 13 amino acids. The CDR3 sequence: CASRTSGVETQYF. DNA for the CDR3: TGTGCCAGCAGAACTAGCGGGGTGGAGACCCAGTACTTC.

The chain's CDR3 is CASSEGAGTGELFF. The CDR3 DNA follows: TGCGCCAGCAGTGAGGGGGCTGGGACCGGGGAGCTGTTTTTT. V gene TRBV5-1 combines with J gene TRBJ2-2; 7 bases fit TRBD1. The CDR3 length is 14 residues. Germline loops: CDR1 SGHRS, CDR2 YFSETQ. With 5 bases clipped from V and 5 bases from J, the junction kept 6 bases outside the gene matches. The variable domain in full, completed from reference TRBV5-1 and TRBJ2-2, reads KAGVTQTPRYLIKTRGQQVTLSCSPISGHRSVSWYQQTPGQGLQFLFEYFSETQRNKGNFPGRFSGRQFSNSRSEMNVSTLELGDSALYLCASSEGAGTGELFFGEGSRLTVL.

In this sample, this clone turned up a few times. The genes are TRBV10-3 and TRBJ2-3, with 8 bases lining up with TRBD1. The length of the CDR3 is 11 residues. With 3 bases clipped from V and 13 bases from J, the junction kept 3 bases outside the gene matches. Looked up from germline, CDR1 is ENHRY and CDR2 is SYGVKD. CDR3 loop: CAISDPGGKYF. The CDR3 DNA is TGTGCCATCAGTGACCCAGGGGGCAAGTATTTT.

This chain links TRBV5-5 with TRBJ2-1; 9 bases agree with TRBD1. Germline V CDR1 and CDR2: SGHKS, YYEKEE (reference sequence). After removal of 4 bases from V and 2 bases from J, the junction contained 4 bases not matched to a gene. The CDR3 runs to 15 residues. Here the CDR3 DNA reads TGTGCCAGCAGCCCCGGGACAGGGACCTACAATGAGCAGTTCTTC. Its protein product is CASSPGTGTYNEQFF.

This chain links TRBV28 with TRBJ1-2, with D unresolved. Germline V gene lookup returns CDR1 MDHEN and CDR2 SYDVKM. The V and J ends lost 5 bases and 0 bases respectively, with 16 bases between them. The CDR3 length is 16 residues. CDR3 protein: CASSLATRYSNYGYTF. For the CDR3, the DNA is TGTGCCAGCAGTCTCGCAACTCGTTACTCTAACTATGGCTACACCTTC.

The V call is TRBV10-1, the J call TRBJ2-6; D is unresolved. Trimming pared 6 bases from V and 2 bases from J, leaving 5 bases between. The CDR3 loop spans 13 amino acids. CDR1 and CDR2 (germline): WNHNN, SYGVQD (reference sequence). This CDR3 is CASRLTGANVLTF. The CDR3 DNA follows: TGCGCCAGCAGGCTTACTGGGGCCAACGTCCTGACTTTC.

The count of this clone is one. The genes are TRBV9 and TRBJ2-1; TRBD2 matches 7 bases. The germline gives CDR1 SGDLS, CDR2 YYNGEE. CDR3 size: 15 residues. J gave up 4 bases and V 0 bases, and 4 bases lay outside the gene matches. The CDR3 sequence: CASSVVSGNYNEQFF. The CDR3 bases are TGTGCCAGCAGCGTAGTCAGCGGGAATTACAATGAGCAGTTCTTC.

The chain recombines TRBV30 with TRBJ2-2, with unresolved D. CDR1 is GTSNPN and CDR2 is SVGIG in the germline V gene (reference sequence). The CDR3 is made up of 12 amino acids. Trimming took 6 bases from V and 6 from J, leaving 11 bases between them. Written as DNA, the CDR3 is TGTGCCTGCCCACGAAAGGCCGGGGAGCTGTTTTTT. The encoded protein is CACPRKAGELFF. Using reference TRBV30 and TRBJ2-2 for the parts outside the CDR3, the full variable domain is SQTIHQWPATLVQPVGSPLSLECTVEGTSNPNLYWYRQAAGRGLQLLFYSVGIGQISSEVPQNLSASRPQDRQFILSSKKLLLSDSGFYLCACPRKAGELFFGEGSRLTVL.

V usage is TRBV7-3 and J usage is TRBJ1-1; D not certain. The CDR3 has 13 amino acids. The germline CDR1 and CDR2 sequences are SGHTA and FQGTGA. Trimming took 5 bases from V and 3 from J, leaving 10 bases between them. This CDR3 reads CASSHYLDTEAFF. CDR3 nucleotides: TGTGCCAGCAGCCATTATCTGGACACTGAAGCTTTCTTT.

The sample holds one count of this clone. This sequence joins TRBV6-1 and TRBJ1-1, with 7 bases that match TRBD1. Trimming cost V 8 bases and J 0 bases; bases outside gene matches: 3. Looked up from germline, CDR1 is MNHNS and CDR2 is SASEGT. CDR3 size: 13 residues. The CDR3 is CASRDSMNTEAFF. CDR3 nucleotide sequence: TGTGCCAGCCGGGACAGCATGAACACTGAAGCTTTCTTT.

This chain links TRBV28 with TRBJ2-1, with 7 bases aligning to TRBD2. V shed 5 bases and J 4 bases; nucleotides not matched to a gene: 11. The CDR3 sequence is 16 residues long. Germline CDR1 and CDR2: MDHEN and SYDVKM. CDR3 in amino acids: CASSGGGGREYNEQFF. DNA for the CDR3: TGTGCCAGCAGTGGGGGTGGCGGGAGAGAGTACAATGAGCAGTTCTTC.

The rearrangement links TRBV6-5 to TRBJ1-1, with D tentatively TRBD1 (5 bases). Trimming shortened V by 6 bases and J by 4 bases, and 18 bases separated the two germline ends. This CDR3 contains 15 residues. The germline V gene has CDR1 MNHEY and CDR2 SVGAGI. DNA of the CDR3: TGTGCCAGCAGCCCCTTCGGGGGGAGGACCACTGAAGCTTTCTTT. It yields the protein CASSPFGGRTTEAFF.

In this sample, this clone turned up a few times. The CDR3 nucleotides are TGTGCCAGCAGCGTTCGGCTAGCGGGGGTTGAGCAGTTCTTC. Its translation: CASSVRLAGVEQFF. The rearrangement uses TRBV9 and TRBJ2-1; 10 positions agree with TRBD2. The CDR3 has 14 residues. J was trimmed by 9 bases and V by 2 bases; bases with no gene match: 5. The V gene's germline CDR1 is SGDLS and CDR2 YYNGEE. The variable domain in full, completed from reference TRBV9 and TRBJ2-1, reads DSGVTQTPKHLITATGQRVTLRCSPRSGDLSVYWYQQSLDQGLQFLIQYYNGEERAKGNILERFSAQQFPDLHSELNLSSLELGDSALYFCASSVRLAGVEQFFGPGTRLTVL.

The CDR3 region has the DNA TGCGCCAGCAGCCAAGATCGGGGCGAGCCCAGCTCCTACGAGCAGTACTTC. The encoded protein is CASSQDRGEPSSYEQYF. The chain is built from TRBV4-3 and TRBJ2-7; D might be TRBD1 or TRBD2, each matching 5 bases. The V and J ends lost 0 bases and 0 bases respectively, with 15 bases between them. This CDR3 has 17 amino acids. Germline V gene sequence: CDR1 LGHNA, CDR2 YSLEER.

The chain has TRBV28 and TRBJ2-7; 8 nucleotides line up with TRBD1. Per the germline V gene, CDR1 is MDHEN and CDR2 is SYDVKM. With V trimmed by 6 bases and J by 2 bases, 9 bases remained unmatched. This CDR3 comprises 15 residues. CDR3 sequence: CASRPSGTGAYEQYF. The CDR3 nucleotides are TGTGCCAGCAGGCCTTCCGGGACAGGAGCCTACGAGCAGTACTTC. Together with reference TRBV28 and TRBJ2-7, the CDR3 gives the full variable domain: DVKVTQSSRYLVKRTGEKVFLECVQDMDHENMFWYRQDPGLGLRLIYFSYDVKMKEKGDIPEGYSVSREKKERFSLILESASTNQTSMYLCASRPSGTGAYEQYFGPGTRLTVT.

The rearrangement uses TRBV27 and TRBJ1-1, with D possibly TRBD1 on 6 matching bases. The V end was cut by 5 bases, the J end by 1 base, with 14 bases between. Per the germline V gene, CDR1 is MNHEY and CDR2 is SMNVEV (reference sequence). There are 15 residues in the CDR3. The CDR3 here is CASSPYPGQNTEAFF. In DNA form, the CDR3 reads TGTGCCAGCAGTCCGTACCCGGGACAGAACACTGAAGCTTTCTTT.

This rearrangement joins TRBV19 to TRBJ1-4, with 11 bases identical to TRBD1. The length of the CDR3 is 15 residues. CDR1 and CDR2 from the germline V gene are LNHDA and SQIVND (reference sequence). V shed 5 bases and J 8 bases; nucleotides not matched to a gene: 7. CDR3 loop: CASSVGQGAREKLFF. CDR3 in DNA: TGTGCCAGTAGTGTTGGACAGGGGGCACGGGAAAAACTGTTTTTT.